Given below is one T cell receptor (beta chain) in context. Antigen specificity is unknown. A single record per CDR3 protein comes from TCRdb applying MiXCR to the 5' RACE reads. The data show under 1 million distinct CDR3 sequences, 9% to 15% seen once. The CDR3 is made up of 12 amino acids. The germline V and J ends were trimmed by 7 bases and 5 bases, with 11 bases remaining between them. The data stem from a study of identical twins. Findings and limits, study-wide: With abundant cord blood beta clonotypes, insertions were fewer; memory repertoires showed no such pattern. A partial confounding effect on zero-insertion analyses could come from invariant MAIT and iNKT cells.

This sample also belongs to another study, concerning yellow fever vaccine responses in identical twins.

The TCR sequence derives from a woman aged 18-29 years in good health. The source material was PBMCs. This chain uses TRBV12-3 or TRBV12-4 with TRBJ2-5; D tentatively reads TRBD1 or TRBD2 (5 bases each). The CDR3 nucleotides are TGTGCCAGCACGGGACCGGCCGAGACCCAGTACTTC. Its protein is CASTGPAETQYF.